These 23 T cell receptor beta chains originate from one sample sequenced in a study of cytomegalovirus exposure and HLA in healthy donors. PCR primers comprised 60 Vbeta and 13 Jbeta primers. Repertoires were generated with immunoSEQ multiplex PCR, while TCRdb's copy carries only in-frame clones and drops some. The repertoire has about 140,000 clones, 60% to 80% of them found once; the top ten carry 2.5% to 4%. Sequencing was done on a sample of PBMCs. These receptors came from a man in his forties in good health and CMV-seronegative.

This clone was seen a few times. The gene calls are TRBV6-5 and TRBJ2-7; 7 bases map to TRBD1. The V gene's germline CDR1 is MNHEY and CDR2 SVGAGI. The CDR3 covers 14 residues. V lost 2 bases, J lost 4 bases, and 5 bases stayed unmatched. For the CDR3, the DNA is TGTGCCAGCAGTTACGCCGGGACAGTTTACGAGCAGTACTTC. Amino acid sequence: CASSYAGTVYEQYF.

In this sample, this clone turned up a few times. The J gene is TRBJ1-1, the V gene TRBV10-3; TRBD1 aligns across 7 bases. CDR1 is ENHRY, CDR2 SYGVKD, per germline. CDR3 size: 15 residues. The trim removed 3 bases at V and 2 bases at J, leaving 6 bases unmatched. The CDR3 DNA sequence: TGTGCCATCAGTGACGTAACAGGGGTTAACACTGAAGCTTTCTTT. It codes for CAISDVTGVNTEAFF.

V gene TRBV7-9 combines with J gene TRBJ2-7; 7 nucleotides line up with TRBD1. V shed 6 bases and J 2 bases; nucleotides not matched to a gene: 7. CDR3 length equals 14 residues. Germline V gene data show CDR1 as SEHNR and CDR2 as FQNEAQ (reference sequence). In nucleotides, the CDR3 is TGTGCCAGCAGAAAGACAGGGTCAACCTACGAGCAGTACTTC. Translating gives CASRKTGSTYEQYF.

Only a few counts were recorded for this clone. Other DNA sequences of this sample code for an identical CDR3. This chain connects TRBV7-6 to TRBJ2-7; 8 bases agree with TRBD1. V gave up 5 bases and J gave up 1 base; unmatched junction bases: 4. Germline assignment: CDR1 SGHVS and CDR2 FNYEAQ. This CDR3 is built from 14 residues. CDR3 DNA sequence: TGTGCCAGCAGCCCAAGGACAGGGTCCTACGAGCAGTACTTC. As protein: CASSPRTGSYEQYF.

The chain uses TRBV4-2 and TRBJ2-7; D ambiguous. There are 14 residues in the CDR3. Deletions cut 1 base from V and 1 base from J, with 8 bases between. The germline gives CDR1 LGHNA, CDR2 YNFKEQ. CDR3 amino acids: CASSQGYRSYEQYF. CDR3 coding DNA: TGTGCCAGCAGCCAAGGTTACAGATCCTACGAGCAGTACTTC.

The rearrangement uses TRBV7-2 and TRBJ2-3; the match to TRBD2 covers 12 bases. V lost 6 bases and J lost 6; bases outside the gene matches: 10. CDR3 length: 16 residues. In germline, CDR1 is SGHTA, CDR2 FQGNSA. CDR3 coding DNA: TGTGCCAGCAGTTCGAATCGACTAGCGGGGGCCGATACGCAGTATTTT. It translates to CASSSNRLAGADTQYF.

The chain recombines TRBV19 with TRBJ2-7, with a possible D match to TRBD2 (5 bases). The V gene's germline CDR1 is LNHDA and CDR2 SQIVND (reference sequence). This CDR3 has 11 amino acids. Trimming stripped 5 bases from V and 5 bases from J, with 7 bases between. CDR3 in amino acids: CASSFGDEQYF. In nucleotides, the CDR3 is TGTGCCAGTAGTTTCGGGGACGAGCAGTACTTC.

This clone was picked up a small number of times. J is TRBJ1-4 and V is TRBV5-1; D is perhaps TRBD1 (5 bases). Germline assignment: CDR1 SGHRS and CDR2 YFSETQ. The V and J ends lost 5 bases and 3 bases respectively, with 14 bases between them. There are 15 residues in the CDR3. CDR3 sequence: CASREAGLPNEKLFF. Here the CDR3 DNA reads TGCGCCAGCAGGGAAGCAGGGCTACCTAATGAAAAACTGTTTTTT.

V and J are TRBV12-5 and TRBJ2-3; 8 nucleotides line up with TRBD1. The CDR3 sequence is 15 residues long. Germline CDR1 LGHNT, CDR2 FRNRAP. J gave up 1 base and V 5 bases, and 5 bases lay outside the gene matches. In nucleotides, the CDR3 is TGTGCTAGTGGTCTCGGACAGGGTGGCACAGATACGCAGTATTTT. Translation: CASGLGQGGTDTQYF.

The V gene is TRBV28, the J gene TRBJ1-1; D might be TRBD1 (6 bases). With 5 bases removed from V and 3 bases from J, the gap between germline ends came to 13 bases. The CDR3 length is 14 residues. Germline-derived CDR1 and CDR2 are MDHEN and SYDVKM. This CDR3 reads CASSTTGRYTEAFF. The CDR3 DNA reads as TGTGCCAGCAGTACGACAGGACGGTACACTGAAGCTTTCTTT. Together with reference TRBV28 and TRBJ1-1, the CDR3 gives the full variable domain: DVKVTQSSRYLVKRTGEKVFLECVQDMDHENMFWYRQDPGLGLRLIYFSYDVKMKEKGDIPEGYSVSREKKERFSLILESASTNQTSMYLCASSTTGRYTEAFFGQGTRLTVV.

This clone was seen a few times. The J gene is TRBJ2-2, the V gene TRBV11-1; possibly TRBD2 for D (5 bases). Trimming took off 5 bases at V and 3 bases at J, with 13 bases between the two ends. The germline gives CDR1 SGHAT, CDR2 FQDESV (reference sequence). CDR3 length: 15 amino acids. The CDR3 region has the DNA TGTGCCAGCAGCGTTCGGACTCTTCACACCGGGGAGCTGTTTTTT. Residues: CASSVRTLHTGELFF.

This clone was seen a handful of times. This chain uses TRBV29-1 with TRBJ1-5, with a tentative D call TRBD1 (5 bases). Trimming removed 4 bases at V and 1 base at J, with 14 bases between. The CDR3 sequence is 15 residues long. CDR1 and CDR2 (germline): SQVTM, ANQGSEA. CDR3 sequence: CSVVTARESNQPQHF. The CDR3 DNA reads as TGCAGCGTTGTAACGGCCAGGGAAAGCAATCAGCCCCAGCATTTT. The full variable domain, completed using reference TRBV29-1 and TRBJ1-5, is SAVISQKPSRDICQRGTSLTIQCQVDSQVTMMFWYRQQPGQSLTLIATANQGSEATYESGFVIDKFPISRPNLTFSTLTVSNMSPEDSSIYLCSVVTARESNQPQHFGDGTRLSIL.

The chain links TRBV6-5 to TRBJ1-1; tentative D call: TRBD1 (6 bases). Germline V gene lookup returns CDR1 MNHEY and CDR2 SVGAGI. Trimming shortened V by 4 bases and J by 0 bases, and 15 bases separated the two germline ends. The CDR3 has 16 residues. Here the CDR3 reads CASSSQDRLMNTEAFF. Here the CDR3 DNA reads TGTGCCAGCAGTTCCCAGGACAGACTTATGAACACTGAAGCTTTCTTT.

In DNA form, the CDR3 reads TGCAGTGCCGCGGAGGGTGAAAAACTGTTTTTT. Translated, it gives CSAAEGEKLFF. The rearrangement links TRBV20-1 to TRBJ1-4; D is unclear. The CDR3 has 11 residues. The V end lost 6 bases, the J end lost 7 bases, and 9 bases lay between the germline ends. Germline CDR1 is DFQATT and CDR2 is SNEGSKA (reference sequence).

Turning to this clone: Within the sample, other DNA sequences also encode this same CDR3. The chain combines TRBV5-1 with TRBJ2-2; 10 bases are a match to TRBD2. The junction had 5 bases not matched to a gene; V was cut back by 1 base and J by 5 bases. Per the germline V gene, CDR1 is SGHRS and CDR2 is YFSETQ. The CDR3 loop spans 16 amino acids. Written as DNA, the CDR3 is TGCGCCAGCAGCTTGAGAAGCGGGGGGGGGACCGGGGAGCTGTTTTTT. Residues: CASSLRSGGGTGELFF.

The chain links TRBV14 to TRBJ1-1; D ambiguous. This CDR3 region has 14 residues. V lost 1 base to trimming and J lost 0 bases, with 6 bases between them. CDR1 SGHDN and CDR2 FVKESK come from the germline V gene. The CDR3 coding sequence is TGTGCCAGCAGCCAAGTCGGGATGAACACTGAAGCTTTCTTT. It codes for CASSQVGMNTEAFF.

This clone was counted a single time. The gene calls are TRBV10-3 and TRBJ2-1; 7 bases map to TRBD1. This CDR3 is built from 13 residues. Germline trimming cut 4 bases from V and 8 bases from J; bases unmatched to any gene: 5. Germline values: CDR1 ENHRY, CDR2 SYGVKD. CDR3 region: CAISARQGDEQFF. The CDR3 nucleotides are TGTGCCATCAGTGCCCGACAGGGCGATGAGCAGTTCTTC.

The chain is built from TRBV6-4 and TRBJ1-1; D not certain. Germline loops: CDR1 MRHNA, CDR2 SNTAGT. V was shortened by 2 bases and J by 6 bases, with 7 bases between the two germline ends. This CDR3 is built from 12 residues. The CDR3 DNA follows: TGTGCCAGCAGTGACGGGAGCTCTGAAGCTTTCTTT. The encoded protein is CASSDGSSEAFF.

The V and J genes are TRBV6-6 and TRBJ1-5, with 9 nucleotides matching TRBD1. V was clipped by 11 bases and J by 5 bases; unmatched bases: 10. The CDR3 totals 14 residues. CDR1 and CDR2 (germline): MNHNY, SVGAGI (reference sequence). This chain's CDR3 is CAAVKGQGDQPQHF. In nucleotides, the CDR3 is TGTGCCGCCGTGAAGGGACAGGGTGATCAGCCCCAGCATTTT.

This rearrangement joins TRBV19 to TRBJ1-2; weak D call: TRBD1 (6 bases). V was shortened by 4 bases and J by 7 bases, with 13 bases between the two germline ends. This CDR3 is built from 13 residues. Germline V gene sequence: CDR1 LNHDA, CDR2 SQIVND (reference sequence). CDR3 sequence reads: CASSTGQIAGYTF. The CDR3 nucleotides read TGTGCCAGTAGTACAGGACAGATAGCTGGCTACACCTTC.

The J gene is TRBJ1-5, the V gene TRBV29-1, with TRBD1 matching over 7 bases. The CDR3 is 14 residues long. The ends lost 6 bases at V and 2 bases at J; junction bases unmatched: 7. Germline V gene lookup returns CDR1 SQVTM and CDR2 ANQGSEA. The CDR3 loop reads CSVKQGRGNQPQHF. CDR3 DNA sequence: TGCAGCGTGAAACAGGGGCGAGGCAATCAGCCCCAGCATTTT.

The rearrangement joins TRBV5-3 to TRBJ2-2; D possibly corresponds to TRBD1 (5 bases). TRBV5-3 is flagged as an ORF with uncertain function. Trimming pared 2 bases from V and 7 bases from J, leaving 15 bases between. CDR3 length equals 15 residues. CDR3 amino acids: CARSFSGMYSGELFF. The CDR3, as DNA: TGTGCCAGAAGCTTCTCAGGGATGTATAGCGGGGAGCTGTTTTTT.

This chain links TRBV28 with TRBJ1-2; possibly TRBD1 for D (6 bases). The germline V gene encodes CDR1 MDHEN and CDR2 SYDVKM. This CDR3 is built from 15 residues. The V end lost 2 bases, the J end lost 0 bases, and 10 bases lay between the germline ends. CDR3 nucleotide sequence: TGTGCCAGCAGTTTAGGGGGCAGGGCTAACTATGGCTACACCTTC. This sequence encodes CASSLGGRANYGYTF.